This T cell receptor beta chain was sequenced for a study of CD8+ T cells in alopecia areata. A few counts support this clone. This same CDR3 is encoded by further DNA sequences in the sample. The sequencing template was cDNA reverse transcribed from extracted RNA. TCRdb's copy holds only in-frame clones and misses some; the assay was immunoSEQ multiplex PCR. This sample has about 64,000 clones, with 40% to 50% found just once. V lost 6 bases and J lost 2; bases outside the gene matches: 4. Germline V lookup: CDR1 SQVTM, CDR2 ANQGSEA. This CDR3 has 13 residues. This TCR came from a human donor with alopecia areata. V usage is TRBV29-1 and J usage is TRBJ2-7; 10 nucleotides match TRBD1. Sequences were obtained from NKG2D-low CD8+ T cells sorted from blood. As DNA, the CDR3 is TGCAGCGTCGAGGGGACAGGGGCCTACGAGCAGTACTTC. Translated: CSVEGTGAYEQYF.